This entry is about one T cell receptor beta chain. CDR3 length equals 15 residues. Germline values: CDR1 SGHAT, CDR2 FQNNGV. J lost 0 bases, V lost 4 bases, and 5 bases had no gene match. This sample stems from a study of blood T cell repertoires in COVID-19. Generated by immunoSEQ multiplex PCR, the TCRdb table keeps only in-frame clones and is missing some. In the table there are under 350,000 clones, approximately 87% of which are singletons. Sequenced: peripheral blood. This clonotype was sampled from a man in his 60s who had recovered from COVID-19. The chain couples TRBV11-2 to TRBJ1-1; the match to TRBD1 covers 7 bases. CDR3 bases: TGTGCCAGCAGCTCGGACAGGCGAGTGAACACTGAAGCTTTCTTT. This encodes CASSSDRRVNTEAFF. Variable domain in full (rest from reference TRBV11-2 and TRBJ1-1): EAGVAQSPRYKIIEKRQSVAFWCNPISGHATLYWYQQILGQGPKLLIQFQNNGVVDDSQLPKDRFSAERLKGVDSTLKIQPAKLEDSAVYLCASSSDRRVNTEAFFGQGTRLTVV.